This T cell receptor (beta chain) comes out of a study of CD8+ T cells in alopecia areata. Broader study findings: A great number of expanded lesional clones endured in scalp and blood during tofacitinib.

This clone was seen only a few times. The antigen remains unidentified. The CDR3 totals 15 residues. V dropped 3 bases and J dropped 4 bases, with 16 bases sitting between them. Germline V gene lookup returns CDR1 GTSNPN and CDR2 SVGIG (reference sequence). The sample's treatment: oral pan-JAK inhibitor, 5-10 mg twice daily. As the sequencing template, cDNA was produced by extracting RNA and reverse transcribing it. Data came from immunoSEQ multiplex PCR; TCRdb stores just in-frame clones and leaves some out. Among some 190,000 clones listed, around 49% were seen once. The sample in question was CD8+ T cells sorted from blood, obtained around week 54, from a patient treated with tofacitinib. The TCR comes from a human donor with alopecia areata. The chain couples TRBV30 to TRBJ1-5, with D possibly matching TRBD1 (5 bases). CDR3 in DNA: TGTGCCTGGAGGGACGGACAAGGGAAGAATCAGCCCCAGCATTTT. This encodes CAWRDGQGKNQPQHF. Full variable domain (missing parts from reference TRBV30 and TRBJ1-5): SQTIHQWPATLVQPVGSPLSLECTVEGTSNPNLYWYRQAAGRGLQLLFYSVGIGQISSEVPQNLSASRPQDRQFILSSKKLLLSDSGFYLCAWRDGQGKNQPQHFGDGTRLSIL.